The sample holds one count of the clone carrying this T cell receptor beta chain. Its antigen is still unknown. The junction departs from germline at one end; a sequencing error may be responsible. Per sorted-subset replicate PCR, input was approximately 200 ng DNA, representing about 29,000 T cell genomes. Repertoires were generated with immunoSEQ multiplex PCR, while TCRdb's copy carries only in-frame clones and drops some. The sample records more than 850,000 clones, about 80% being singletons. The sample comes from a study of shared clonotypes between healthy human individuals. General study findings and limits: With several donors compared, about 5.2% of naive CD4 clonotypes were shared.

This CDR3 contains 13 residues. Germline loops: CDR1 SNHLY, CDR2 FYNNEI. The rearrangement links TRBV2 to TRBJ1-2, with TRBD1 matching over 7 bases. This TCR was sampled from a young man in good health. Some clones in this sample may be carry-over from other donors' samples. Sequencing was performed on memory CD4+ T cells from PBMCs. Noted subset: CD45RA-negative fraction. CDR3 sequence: CASSDSGQVVGPF. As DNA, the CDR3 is TGTGCCAGCAGTGACTCCGGACAGGTTGTGGGTCCCTTC.